Listed below are T cell receptor beta chains from one sample, sequenced in a study of blood T cell repertoires in COVID-19. Sequenced by immunoSEQ multiplex PCR; TCRdb stores in-frame clones only, minus some. Of about 410,000 clones in the sample, about nine tenths were seen once. Sequenced input: peripheral blood. The receptor set was obtained from a woman aged 25 to 39 with active or convalescent COVID-19. Each CDR3 is given with its conserved first and last residue. D genes are given only for firm matches. Size tells how often a clone was seen (once, few, many) or the class of an expanded clone, and some rows leave it out.

>TRBV10-2|TRBJ2-7|-|-
TGCGCCAGCAGTCCGGCGGCGGGCGAGCAGTACTTC
CASSPAAGEQYF
>TRBV10-3|TRBJ1-4|-|-
TGTGCCATCAGTGAGGCCCCGGCCGATCCCGGCGGAAAACTGTTTTTT
CAISEAPADPGGKLFF
>TRBV3-1/TRBV3-2|TRBJ1-4|-|-
TGTGCCAGCAGCCAAGATGATCGGGGTTTTGGTGAAAAACTGTTTTTT
CASSQDDRGFGEKLFF
>TRBV7-6|TRBJ2-3|few|TRBD1
TGTGCCAGCAGCTCGACAGGGATGGCTAGCACAGATACGCAGTATTTT
CASSSTGMASTDTQYF
>TRBV10-2|TRBJ1-1|-|-
TGCGCCAGCAGCCTGGACATAAACACTGAAGCTTTCTTT
CASSLDINTEAFF
>TRBV4-1|TRBJ1-5|-|TRBD1
TGCGCCAGCAGCCATGATGACAGGGGTGGCAATCAGCCCCAGCATTTT
CASSHDDRGGNQPQHF
>TRBV10-1|TRBJ2-1|-|-
TGCGCCAGCAGTTCTGACACCTCTACCTACAATGAGCAGTTCTTC
CASSSDTSTYNEQFF
>TRBV5-8|TRBJ1-5|-|-
TGTGCCAGTACGTGGCCGACTGACTATAGCAATCAGCCCCAGCATTTT
CASTWPTDYSNQPQHF
>TRBV29-1|TRBJ2-1|-|-
TGCAGCGTTGTGCCGGATCGCGGTGAGCAGTTCTTC
CSVVPDRGEQFF
>TRBV27|TRBJ1-2|-|-
TGTGCCAGCAGTTCGGGGGGGGCCTATGGCTACACCTTC
CASSSGGAYGYTF
>TRBV3-1/TRBV3-2|TRBJ2-1|-|-
TGTGCCAGCAGCCAGGGGGGACAGTACAATGAGCAGTTCTTC
CASSQGGQYNEQFF
>TRBV2|TRBJ1-1|-|TRBD1
TGTGCCAGCGGGGGAGACAGGGAGACTGAAGCTTTCTTT
CASGGDRETEAFF
>TRBV24-1|TRBJ1-2|-|TRBD1
TGTGCCACCAGGGGCACAGGGGAGAAGGACTATGGCTACACCTTC
CATRGTGEKDYGYTF
>TRBV2|TRBJ1-2|once|TRBD1
TGTGCCAGCAGTGGGGACAGCTTAAACTATGGCTACACCTTC
CASSGDSLNYGYTF
>TRBV9|TRBJ2-6|-|TRBD2
TGTGCCAGCAGCCCACGGACTAGCGGGGGGGCCCGTGGGGCCAACGTCCTGACTTTC
CASSPRTSGGARGANVLTF
>TRBV7-9|TRBJ2-2|-|-
TGTGCCAGCAGCCGTTCCAGCAGGATGGACACCGGGGAGCTGTTTTTT
CASSRSSRMDTGELFF
>TRBV6-2/TRBV6-3|TRBJ1-5|-|-
TGTGCCAGCAGTTATGTGCGGGATCAGCCCCAGCATTTT
CASSYVRDQPQHF
>TRBV5-6|TRBJ1-2|-|TRBD1
TGTGCCAGCAGCTTGGAGGCGGACAGGCTCCGAGGCGGCTATGGCTACACCTTC
CASSLEADRLRGGYGYTF
>TRBV11-2|TRBJ1-1|-|-
TGTGCCAGCAGCCGCCCTCTGCTTACAGAGAACACTGAAGCTTTCTTT
CASSRPLLTENTEAFF
>TRBV27|TRBJ2-1|-|-
TGTGCCAGCAGTCACCAGGGCAATGAGCAGTTCTTC
CASSHQGNEQFF
>TRBV7-8|TRBJ1-2|-|-
TGTGCCAGCAGCATTAATACAGGGCTAAACTATGGCTACACCTTC
CASSINTGLNYGYTF
>TRBV19|TRBJ2-5|-|TRBD1
TGTGCCAGTAGTATCGGGACAGGGGGCGGGGAGACCCAGTACTTC
CASSIGTGGGETQYF
>TRBV3-1/TRBV3-2|TRBJ2-3|once|-
TGTGCCAGCAGCCAAGATGGCCCCGCGGGCGGAGATACGCAGTATTTT
CASSQDGPAGGDTQYF
>TRBV5-4|TRBJ1-2|-|TRBD1
TGTGCCAGCAGCTCCGGGACAGCTCAAATATTGGGCTACACCTTC
CASSSGTAQILGYTF
>TRBV7-8|TRBJ1-2|-|TRBD1
TGTGCCAGCAGCTCATCCATTCCGGGACAGGGGCACTCCGTCAGGGACTATGGCTACACCTTC
CASSSSIPGQGHSVRDYGYTF
>TRBV15|TRBJ1-5|-|TRBD1
TGTGCCACCTCCCCGGGACAGGGGTTCGGGGGACAGCCCCAGCATTTT
CATSPGQGFGGQPQHF
>TRBV7-9|TRBJ1-2|once|TRBD1
TGTGCCAGCAGCTTCGGACAGGGAGGCTACACCTTC
CASSFGQGGYTF
>TRBV29-1|TRBJ2-3|-|TRBD2
TGCAGCGTGCCGCCTAGCGGGACAGATACGCAGTATTTT
CSVPPSGTDTQYF
>TRBV3-1/TRBV3-2|TRBJ1-6|-|-
TGTGCCAGCAGCCAAGAAGTAGGGGGTTCACCCCTCCACTTT
CASSQEVGGSPLHF
>TRBV6-1|TRBJ1-2|-|-
TGTGCCAGCAGTGAAAGGAGTCGGGGTAATGGCTACACCTTC
CASSERSRGNGYTF
>TRBV29-1|TRBJ2-3|-|-
TGCAGCGTCCACAGGGGCACAGATACGCAGTATTTT
CSVHRGTDTQYF
>TRBV7-9|TRBJ1-1|-|-
TGTGCCAGCAGCGAATGGAGCGGGACTGAAGCTTTCTTT
CASSEWSGTEAFF
>TRBV7-2|TRBJ1-1|-|-
TGTGCCAGCAGCTCCGCCCTTGGGCGGAACACTGAAGCTTTCTTT
CASSSALGRNTEAFF
>TRBV11-2|TRBJ2-6|-|-
TGTGCCAGCAGCCCTCGTTGGGCTGGGCTAAGTGGGGCCAACGTCCTGACTTTC
CASSPRWAGLSGANVLTF
>TRBV19|TRBJ2-3|-|TRBD2
TGTGCCAGTAGTGGGACTAGCCTCGGTACGCAGTATTTT
CASSGTSLGTQYF
>TRBV19|TRBJ2-6|-|TRBD1
TGTGCCAGTAGTATCGTCTGGGACAGGAGGATCTCTGGGGCCAACGTCCTGACTTTC
CASSIVWDRRISGANVLTF
>TRBV29-1|TRBJ2-3|-|TRBD2
TGCAGCGTTGAAGGTGTTCTAGCGGGGAGCACAGATACGCAGTATTTT
CSVEGVLAGSTDTQYF
>TRBV2|TRBJ1-5|-|-
TGTGCCAGCAGTGCGGATCAGGTGCAGCCCCAGCATTTT
CASSADQVQPQHF
>TRBV2|TRBJ2-5|-|-
TGTGCCAGCAGTGACCTTTACAGGGCCCAAGAGACCCAGTACTTC
CASSDLYRAQETQYF
>TRBV12-3/TRBV12-4|TRBJ2-1|-|TRBD1
TGTGCCACCAAGGCGGGACAGGGCAATGAGCAGTTCTTC
CATKAGQGNEQFF
>TRBV7-9|TRBJ2-7|-|TRBD1
TGTGCCAGCGGGGGGACAGGGCATTCCTACGAGCAGTACTTC
CASGGTGHSYEQYF
>TRBV12-5|TRBJ2-7|-|-
TGTGCTAGTGGTTTGGTACTTAACGAGCAGTACTTC
CASGLVLNEQYF
>TRBV2|TRBJ1-4|-|TRBD1
TGTGCCAGCACACGCATGGGACAGGGCGGAGAAAAACTGTTTTTT
CASTRMGQGGEKLFF
>TRBV2|TRBJ2-1|-|-
TGTGCCAGCGGGGGGAACGAGCAGTTCTTC
CASGGNEQFF
>TRBV7-6|TRBJ1-2|-|-
TGTGCCAGCAGCTTAGAACAGGGCTATGGCTACACCTTC
CASSLEQGYGYTF
>TRBV27|TRBJ2-2|-|-
TGTGCCAGCAGTCCCCCTAGGGAGTACACCGGGGAGCTGTTTTTT
CASSPPREYTGELFF
>TRBV6-6|TRBJ2-7|-|TRBD1
TGTGCCAGCAGTGGGCCGGACAGGGCCTCCTACGAGCAGTACTTC
CASSGPDRASYEQYF
>TRBV9|TRBJ1-1|-|-
TGTGCCAGCAGCGCAGGGCATTTGTACACTGAAGCTTTCTTT
CASSAGHLYTEAFF
>TRBV5-4|TRBJ1-1|-|TRBD1
TGTGCCAGCAGCTTGGAAGGGACAGTGAACACTGAAGCTTTCTTT
CASSLEGTVNTEAFF
>TRBV27|TRBJ2-7|-|TRBD2
TGTGCCAGCAGTCAGGGACTAGCGGGAGGTGTTTACGAGCAGTACTTC
CASSQGLAGGVYEQYF
>TRBV6-5|TRBJ2-1|-|TRBD2
TGTGCCAGCAGTCAGCCGGGACTAGCTCTCTTCTTC
CASSQPGLALFF
>TRBV6-1|TRBJ1-1|once|-
TGTGCCAGCAGTGAACGCCGCGGGGGCCGGAACACTGAAGCTTTCTTT
CASSERRGGRNTEAFF
>TRBV7-9|TRBJ1-5|-|-
TGTGCCAGCAGCTTAGGGGGCGGTAGAAATCAGCCCCAGCATTTT
CASSLGGGRNQPQHF
>TRBV5-4|TRBJ2-1|-|-
TGTGCCAGCGGGAGGACCTCGACGGGTGAGCAGTTCTTC
CASGRTSTGEQFF